Below are 6 T cell receptor beta chains sequenced from a single sample in a study of cytomegalovirus exposure and HLA in healthy donors. Sequencing was performed with immunoSEQ multiplex PCR; in TCRdb, only in-frame clones are kept and a portion is missing. The table lists about 140,000 clones, about nine tenths of them singletons, with approximately 3% in the top ten. The sample was PBMCs. The source is a man aged 18 to 35 in good health and CMV-seronegative.

The chain has TRBV27 and TRBJ1-2, with D perhaps TRBD1 (5 bases). Trimming removed 7 bases from V and 8 bases from J, with 20 bases in between. Germline loops: CDR1 MNHEY, CDR2 SMNVEV (reference sequence). This CDR3 spans 14 amino acids. The CDR3 protein is CASNPVGRAGGYTF. The CDR3 DNA sequence: TGTGCCAGCAACCCGGTCGGCAGGGCTGGCGGCTACACCTTC.

V and J are TRBV6-6 and TRBJ2-5; TRBD1 matches at 7 bases. This CDR3 contains 16 residues. With V trimmed by 4 bases and J by 1 base, 9 bases remained unmatched. Germline assignment: CDR1 MNHNY and CDR2 SVGAGI (reference sequence). CDR3 residues: CASSLLLRQGQETQYF. The CDR3 DNA reads as TGTGCCAGCAGTTTACTTTTACGACAGGGCCAAGAGACCCAGTACTTC.

The chain has TRBV6-1 and TRBJ1-1; D is unclear. This CDR3 has 11 residues. V was cut by 1 base and J by 10 bases, with 7 bases left in between. Germline-derived CDR1 and CDR2 are MNHNS and SASEGT. In nucleotides, the CDR3 is TGTGCCAGCAGTGAAGGGAGGAGAGCTTTCTTT. Translated, it gives CASSEGRRAFF.

V and J are TRBV5-6 and TRBJ2-5; maybe TRBD1 (6 bases). Trimming left V 3 bases short and J 4 bases short, with 13 bases between. The CDR3 covers 14 residues. Germline V CDR1 and CDR2: SGHDT, YYEEEE. The CDR3 is CASSSQGVAETQYF. DNA of the CDR3: TGTGCCAGCAGCTCACAGGGAGTTGCAGAGACCCAGTACTTC.

This clone was recorded a few times. CDR3 nucleotide sequence: TGTGCCAGCAGCGTTCAACCAGGGAACACTGAAGCTTTCTTT. This translates into CASSVQPGNTEAFF. V gene TRBV9 combines with J gene TRBJ1-1; D is uncertain. The CDR3 extends over 14 amino acids. The germline CDR1 and CDR2 sequences are SGDLS and YYNGEE. With 2 bases removed from V and 1 base from J, the gap between germline ends came to 9 bases.

This sequence joins TRBV15 and TRBJ2-1, with TRBD2 matching 8 bases. Trimming at V came to 4 bases and at J to 2 bases, leaving 13 bases not matched to a gene. CDR1 and CDR2 (germline): LNHNV, YYDKDF (reference sequence). The CDR3 loop spans 18 amino acids. Written as DNA, the CDR3 is TGTGCCACCAGCATCACCCCGAGCGGGAGCGGCCCCTACAATGAGCAGTTCTTC. This codes for CATSITPSGSGPYNEQFF.